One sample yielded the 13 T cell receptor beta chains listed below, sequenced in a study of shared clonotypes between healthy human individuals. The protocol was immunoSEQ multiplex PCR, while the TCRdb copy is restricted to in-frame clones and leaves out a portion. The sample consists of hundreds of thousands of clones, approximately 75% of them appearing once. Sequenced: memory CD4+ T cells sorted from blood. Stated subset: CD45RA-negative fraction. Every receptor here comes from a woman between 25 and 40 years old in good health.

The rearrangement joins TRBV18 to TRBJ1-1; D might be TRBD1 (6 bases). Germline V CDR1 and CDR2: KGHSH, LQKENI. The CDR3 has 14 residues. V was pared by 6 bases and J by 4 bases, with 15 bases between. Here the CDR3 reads CASSPGGGGTEAFF. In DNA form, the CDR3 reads TGTGCCAGCTCCCCGGGAGGGGGGGGCACTGAAGCTTTCTTT.

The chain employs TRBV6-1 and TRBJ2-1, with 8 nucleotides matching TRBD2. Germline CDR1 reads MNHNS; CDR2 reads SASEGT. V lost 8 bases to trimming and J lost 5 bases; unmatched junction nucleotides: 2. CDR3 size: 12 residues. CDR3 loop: CASLTSDNEQFF. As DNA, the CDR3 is TGTGCCAGCCTGACTAGCGACAATGAGCAGTTCTTC.

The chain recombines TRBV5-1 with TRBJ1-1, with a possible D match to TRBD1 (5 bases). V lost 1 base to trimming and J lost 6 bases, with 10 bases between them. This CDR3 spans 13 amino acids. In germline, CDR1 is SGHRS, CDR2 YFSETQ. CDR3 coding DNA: TGCGCCAGCAGCTTGCGGGGGGACCCTGAAGCTTTCTTT. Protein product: CASSLRGDPEAFF.

CDR3 nucleotides: TGTGCCAGCAGCCAAGGGGGAGTATGGGAAACTAATGAAAAACTGTTTTTT. It encodes CASSQGGVWETNEKLFF. The chain is built from TRBV4-2 and TRBJ1-4, with D unclear. The CDR3 sequence is 17 residues long. With 1 base removed from V and 1 base from J, the gap between germline ends came to 13 bases. Germline CDR1 reads LGHNA; CDR2 reads YNFKEQ.

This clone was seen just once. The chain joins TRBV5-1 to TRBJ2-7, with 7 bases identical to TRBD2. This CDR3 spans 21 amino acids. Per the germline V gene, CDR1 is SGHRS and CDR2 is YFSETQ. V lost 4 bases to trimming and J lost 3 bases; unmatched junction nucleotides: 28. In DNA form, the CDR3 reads TGCGCCAGCAGCCCATATGCCTTTTGGGAGCGGGATCCTCGGGCCCGCTACGAGCAGTACTTC. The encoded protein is CASSPYAFWERDPRARYEQYF.

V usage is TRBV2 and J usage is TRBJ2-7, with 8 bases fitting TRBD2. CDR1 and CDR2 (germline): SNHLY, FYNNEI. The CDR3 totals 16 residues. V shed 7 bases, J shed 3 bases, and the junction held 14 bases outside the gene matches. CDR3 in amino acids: CASTVGGAAGGYEQYF. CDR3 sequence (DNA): TGTGCCAGCACCGTCGGTGGAGCGGCGGGGGGCTACGAGCAGTACTTC.

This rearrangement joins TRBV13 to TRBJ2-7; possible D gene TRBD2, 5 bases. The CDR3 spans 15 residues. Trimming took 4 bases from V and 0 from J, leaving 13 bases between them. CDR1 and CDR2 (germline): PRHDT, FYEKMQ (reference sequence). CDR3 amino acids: CASSSRADSSYEQYF. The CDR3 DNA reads TGTGCCAGCAGCTCGCGAGCGGATAGCTCCTACGAGCAGTACTTC. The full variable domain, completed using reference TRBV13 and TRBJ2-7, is AAGVIQSPRHLIKEKRETATLKCYPIPRHDTVYWYQQGPGQDPQFLISFYEKMQSDKGSIPDRFSAQQFSDYHSELNMSSLELGDSALYFCASSSRADSSYEQYFGPGTRLTVT.

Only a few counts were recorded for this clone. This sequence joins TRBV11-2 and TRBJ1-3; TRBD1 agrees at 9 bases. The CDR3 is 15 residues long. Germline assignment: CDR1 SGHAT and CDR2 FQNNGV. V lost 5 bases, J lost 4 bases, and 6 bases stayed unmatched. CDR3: CASSVLGTGGNTIYF. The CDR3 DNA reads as TGTGCCAGCAGCGTCCTGGGGACAGGGGGAAACACCATATATTTT.

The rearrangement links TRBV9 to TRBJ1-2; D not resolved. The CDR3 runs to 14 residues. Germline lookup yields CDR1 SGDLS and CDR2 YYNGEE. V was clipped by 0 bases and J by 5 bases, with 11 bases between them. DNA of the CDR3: TGTGCCAGCAGCGTAGGGACTACGGGATATGGCTACACCTTC. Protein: CASSVGTTGYGYTF.

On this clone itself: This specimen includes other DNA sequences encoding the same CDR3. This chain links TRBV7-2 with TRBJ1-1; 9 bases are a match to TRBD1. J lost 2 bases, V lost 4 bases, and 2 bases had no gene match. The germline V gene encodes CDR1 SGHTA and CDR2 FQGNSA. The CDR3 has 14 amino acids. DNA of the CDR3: TGTGCCAGCAGCTCACAGGGGGCCAACACTGAAGCTTTCTTT. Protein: CASSSQGANTEAFF.

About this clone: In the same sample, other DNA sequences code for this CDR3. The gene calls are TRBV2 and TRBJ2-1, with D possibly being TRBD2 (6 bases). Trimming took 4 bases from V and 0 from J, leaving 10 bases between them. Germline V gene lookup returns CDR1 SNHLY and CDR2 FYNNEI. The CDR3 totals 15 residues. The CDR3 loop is CASSAPGSSYNEQFF. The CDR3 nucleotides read TGTGCCAGCAGTGCCCCCGGGAGCTCCTACAATGAGCAGTTCTTC. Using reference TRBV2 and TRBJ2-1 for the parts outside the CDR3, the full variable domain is EPEVTQTPSHQVTQMGQEVILRCVPISNHLYFYWYRQILGQKVEFLVSFYNNEISEKSEIFDDQFSVERPDGSNFTLKIRSTKLEDSAMYFCASSAPGSSYNEQFFGPGTRLTVL.

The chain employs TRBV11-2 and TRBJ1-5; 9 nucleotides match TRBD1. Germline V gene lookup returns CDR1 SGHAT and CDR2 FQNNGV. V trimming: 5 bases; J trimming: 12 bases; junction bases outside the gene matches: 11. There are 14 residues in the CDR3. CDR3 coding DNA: TGTGCCAGCAGCCTGGACAGGGGCAGTTTCTTCCAGCATTTT. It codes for CASSLDRGSFFQHF.

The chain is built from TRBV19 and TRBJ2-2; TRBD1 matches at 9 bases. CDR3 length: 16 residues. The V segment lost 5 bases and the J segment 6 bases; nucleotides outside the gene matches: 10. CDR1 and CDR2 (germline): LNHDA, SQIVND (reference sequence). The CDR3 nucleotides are TGTGCCAGTAGTGCGGGACAGGGTACTAGGGCCGGGGAGCTGTTTTTT. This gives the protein CASSAGQGTRAGELFF.